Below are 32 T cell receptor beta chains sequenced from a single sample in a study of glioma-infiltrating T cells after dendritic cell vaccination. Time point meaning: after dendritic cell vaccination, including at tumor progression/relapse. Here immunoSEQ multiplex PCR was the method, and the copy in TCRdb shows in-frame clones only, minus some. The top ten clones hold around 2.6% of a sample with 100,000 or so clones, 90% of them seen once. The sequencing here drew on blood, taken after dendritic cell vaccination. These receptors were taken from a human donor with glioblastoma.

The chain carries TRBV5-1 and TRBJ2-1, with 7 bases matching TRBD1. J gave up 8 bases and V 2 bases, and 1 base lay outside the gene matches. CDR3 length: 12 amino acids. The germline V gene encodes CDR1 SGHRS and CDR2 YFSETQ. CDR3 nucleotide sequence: TGCGCCAGCAGCTTCACAGGGGATGAGCAGTTCTTC. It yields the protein CASSFTGDEQFF.

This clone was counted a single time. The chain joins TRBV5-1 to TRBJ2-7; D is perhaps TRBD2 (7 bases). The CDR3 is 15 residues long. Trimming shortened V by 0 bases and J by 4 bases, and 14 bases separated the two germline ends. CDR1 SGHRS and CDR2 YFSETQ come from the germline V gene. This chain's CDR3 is CASSLEPRGGYEQYF. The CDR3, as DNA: TGCGCCAGCAGCTTGGAGCCCAGGGGAGGGTACGAGCAGTACTTC.

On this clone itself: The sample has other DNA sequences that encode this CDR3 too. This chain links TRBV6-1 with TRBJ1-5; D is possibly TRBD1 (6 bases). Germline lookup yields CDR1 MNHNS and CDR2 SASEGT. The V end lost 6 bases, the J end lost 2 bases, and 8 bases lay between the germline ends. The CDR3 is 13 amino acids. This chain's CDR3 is CASSRQGNQPQHF. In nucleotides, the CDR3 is TGTGCCAGCAGCAGACAGGGCAATCAGCCCCAGCATTTT.

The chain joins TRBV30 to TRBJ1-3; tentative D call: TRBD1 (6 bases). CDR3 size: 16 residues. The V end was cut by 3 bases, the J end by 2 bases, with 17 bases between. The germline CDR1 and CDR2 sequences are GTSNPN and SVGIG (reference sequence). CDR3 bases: TGTGCCTGGAGAGGGCGGGGGCAGGCTACTGGAAACACCATATATTTT. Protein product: CAWRGRGQATGNTIYF.

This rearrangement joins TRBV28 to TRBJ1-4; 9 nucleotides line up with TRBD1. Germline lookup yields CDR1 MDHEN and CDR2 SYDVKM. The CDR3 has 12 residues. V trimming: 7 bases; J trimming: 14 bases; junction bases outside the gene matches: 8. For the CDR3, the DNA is TGTGCCAGCACTGTGACAGGGGGAAGGCTGTTTTTT. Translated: CASTVTGGRLFF.

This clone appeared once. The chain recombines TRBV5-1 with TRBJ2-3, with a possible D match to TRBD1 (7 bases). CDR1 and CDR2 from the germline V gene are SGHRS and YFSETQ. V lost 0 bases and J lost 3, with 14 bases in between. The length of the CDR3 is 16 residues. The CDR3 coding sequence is TGCGCCAGCAGCTTGGTTGGAGGGGGCTTTACAGATACGCAGTATTTT. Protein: CASSLVGGGFTDTQYF.

CDR3 nucleotide sequence: TGTGCCAGCAGCTCGACAGGGTCTGGCACTGAAGCTTTCTTT. Translation: CASSSTGSGTEAFF. The V gene is TRBV7-3, the J gene TRBJ1-1; 7 bases match TRBD1. The J segment lost 4 bases and the V segment lost 4 bases, leaving 6 bases of the junction unmatched. Germline loops: CDR1 SGHTA, CDR2 FQGTGA. There are 14 residues in the CDR3.

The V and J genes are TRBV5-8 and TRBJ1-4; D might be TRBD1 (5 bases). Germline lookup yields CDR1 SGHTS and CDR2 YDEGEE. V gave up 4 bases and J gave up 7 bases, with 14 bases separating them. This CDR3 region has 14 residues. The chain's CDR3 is CASSEPGLLEKLFF. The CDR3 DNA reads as TGTGCCAGCAGCGAACCGGGACTGCTTGAAAAACTGTTTTTT.

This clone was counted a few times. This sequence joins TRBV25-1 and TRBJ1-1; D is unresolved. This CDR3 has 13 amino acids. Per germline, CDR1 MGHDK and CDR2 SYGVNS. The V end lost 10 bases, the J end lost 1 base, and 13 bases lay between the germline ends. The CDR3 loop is CANRLCSNTEAFF. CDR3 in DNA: TGTGCCAACCGACTGTGCTCGAACACTGAAGCTTTCTTT.

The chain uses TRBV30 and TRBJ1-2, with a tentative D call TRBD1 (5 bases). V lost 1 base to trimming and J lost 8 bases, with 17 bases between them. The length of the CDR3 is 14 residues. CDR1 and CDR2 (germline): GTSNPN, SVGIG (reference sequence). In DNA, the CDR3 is TGTGCCTGGAGTGGGGGGGTCACACATGGGGGCTACACCTTC. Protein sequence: CAWSGGVTHGGYTF.

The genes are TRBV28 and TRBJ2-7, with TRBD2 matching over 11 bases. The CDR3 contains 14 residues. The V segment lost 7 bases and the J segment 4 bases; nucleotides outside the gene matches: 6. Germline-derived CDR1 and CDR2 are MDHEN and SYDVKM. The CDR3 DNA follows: TGTGCCAGCACCATTAGCGGGAGGGATTACGAGCAGTACTTC. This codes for CASTISGRDYEQYF.

The CDR3: CASTPGGEANEKLFF. The DNA of the CDR3 is TGTGCCAGCACCCCCGGGGGGGAGGCTAATGAAAAACTGTTTTTT. The rearrangement uses TRBV2 and TRBJ1-4, with D possibly TRBD1 on 5 matching bases. Trimming removed 7 bases from V and 3 bases from J, with 15 bases in between. The V gene's germline CDR1 is SNHLY and CDR2 FYNNEI. The CDR3 extends over 15 amino acids.

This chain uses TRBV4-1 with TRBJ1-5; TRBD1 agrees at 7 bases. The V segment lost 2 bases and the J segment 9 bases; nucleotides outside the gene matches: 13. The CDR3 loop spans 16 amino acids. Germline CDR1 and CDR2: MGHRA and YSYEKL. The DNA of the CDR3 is TGCGCCAGCAGCCAAATTTTCGGGACAGTCCATCGGCCCCAGCATTTT. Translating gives CASSQIFGTVHRPQHF.

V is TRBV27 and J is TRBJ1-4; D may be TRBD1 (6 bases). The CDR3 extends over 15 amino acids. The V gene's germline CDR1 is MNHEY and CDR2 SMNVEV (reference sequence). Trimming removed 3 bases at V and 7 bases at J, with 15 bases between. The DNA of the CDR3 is TGTGCCAGCAGTTTCACGGCAGGGGTCAGTGAAAAACTGTTTTTT. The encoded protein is CASSFTAGVSEKLFF.

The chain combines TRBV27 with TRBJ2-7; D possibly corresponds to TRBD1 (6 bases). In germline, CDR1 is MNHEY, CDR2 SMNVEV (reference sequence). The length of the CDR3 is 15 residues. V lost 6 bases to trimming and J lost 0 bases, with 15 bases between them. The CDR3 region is CASSRIGDNSYEQYF. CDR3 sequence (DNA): TGTGCCAGCAGCCGTATTGGGGACAACTCCTACGAGCAGTACTTC.

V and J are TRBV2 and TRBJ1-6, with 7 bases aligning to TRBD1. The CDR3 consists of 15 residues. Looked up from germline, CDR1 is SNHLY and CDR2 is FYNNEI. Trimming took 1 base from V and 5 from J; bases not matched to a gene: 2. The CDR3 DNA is TGTGCCAGCAGTGAAGATAGGGGGCATAATTCACCCCTCCACTTT. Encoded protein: CASSEDRGHNSPLHF.

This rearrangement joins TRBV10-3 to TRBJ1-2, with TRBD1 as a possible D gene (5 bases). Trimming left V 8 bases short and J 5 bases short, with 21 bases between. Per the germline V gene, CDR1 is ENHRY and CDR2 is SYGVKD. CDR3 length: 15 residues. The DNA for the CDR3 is TGTGCCATCCGAGGGGACTATACCACGGAATATGGCTACACCTTC. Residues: CAIRGDYTTEYGYTF.

The CDR3 sequence is CASSPGTGHSNQPQHF. CDR3 coding DNA: TGTGCCAGCAGCCCAGGGACAGGACATAGCAATCAGCCCCAGCATTTT. J is TRBJ1-5 and V is TRBV7-8; 8 bases are a match to TRBD1. The CDR3 contains 16 residues. V lost 5 bases, J lost 0 bases, and 6 bases stayed unmatched. Germline V gene lookup returns CDR1 SGHVS and CDR2 FQNEAQ. Full variable domain (missing parts from reference TRBV7-8 and TRBJ1-5): GAGVSQSPRYKVAKRGQDVALRCDPISGHVSLFWYQQALGQGPEFLTYFQNEAQLDKSGLPSDRFFAERPEGSVSTLKIQRTQQEDSAVYLCASSPGTGHSNQPQHFGDGTRLSIL.

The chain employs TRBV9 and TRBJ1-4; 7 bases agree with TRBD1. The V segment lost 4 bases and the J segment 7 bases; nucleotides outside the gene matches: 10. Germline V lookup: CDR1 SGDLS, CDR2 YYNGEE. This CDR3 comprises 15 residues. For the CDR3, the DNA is TGTGCCAGCAGCACCCGGACAGGTTTGAGTGAAAAACTGTTTTTT. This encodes CASSTRTGLSEKLFF.

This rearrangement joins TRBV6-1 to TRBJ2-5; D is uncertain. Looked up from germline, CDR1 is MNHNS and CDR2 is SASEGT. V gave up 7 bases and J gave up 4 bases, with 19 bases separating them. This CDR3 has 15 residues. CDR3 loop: CASTNGALLTETQYF. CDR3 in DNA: TGTGCCAGCACTAATGGAGCCCTACTCACAGAGACCCAGTACTTC.

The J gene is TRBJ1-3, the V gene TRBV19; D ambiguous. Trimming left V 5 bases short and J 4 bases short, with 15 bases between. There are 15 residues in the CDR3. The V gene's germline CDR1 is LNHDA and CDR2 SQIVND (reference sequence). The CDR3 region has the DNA TGTGCCAGTAGTTCACGCACATCCTCCGGAAACACCATATATTTT. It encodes CASSSRTSSGNTIYF.

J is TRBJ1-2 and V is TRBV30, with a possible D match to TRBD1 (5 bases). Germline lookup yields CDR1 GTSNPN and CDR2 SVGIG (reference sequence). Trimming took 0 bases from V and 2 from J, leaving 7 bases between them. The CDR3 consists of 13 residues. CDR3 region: CAWSVSGNYGYTF. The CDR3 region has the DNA TGTGCCTGGAGTGTATCAGGGAACTATGGCTACACCTTC.

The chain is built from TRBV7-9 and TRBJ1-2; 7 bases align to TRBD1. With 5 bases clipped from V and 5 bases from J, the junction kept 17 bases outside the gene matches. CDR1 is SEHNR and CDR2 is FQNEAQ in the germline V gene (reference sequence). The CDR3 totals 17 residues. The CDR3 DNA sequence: TGTGCCAGCAGCGGGGCCCTGCGAGGGGGCTGGCTATATGGCTACACCTTC. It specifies CASSGALRGGWLYGYTF.

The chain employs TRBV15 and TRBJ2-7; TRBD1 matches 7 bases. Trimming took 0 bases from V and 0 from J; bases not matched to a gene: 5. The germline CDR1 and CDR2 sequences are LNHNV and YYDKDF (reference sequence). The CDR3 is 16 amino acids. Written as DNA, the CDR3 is TGTGCCACCAGCAGAGATCGACAGGGTACCTCCTACGAGCAGTACTTC. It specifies CATSRDRQGTSYEQYF.

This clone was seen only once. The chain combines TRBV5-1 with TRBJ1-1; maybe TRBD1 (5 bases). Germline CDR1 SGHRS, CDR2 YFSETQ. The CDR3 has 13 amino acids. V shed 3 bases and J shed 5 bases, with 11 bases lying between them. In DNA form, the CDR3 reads TGCGCCAGCAGCTATGACAGCGTGACTGAAGCTTTCTTT. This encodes CASSYDSVTEAFF.

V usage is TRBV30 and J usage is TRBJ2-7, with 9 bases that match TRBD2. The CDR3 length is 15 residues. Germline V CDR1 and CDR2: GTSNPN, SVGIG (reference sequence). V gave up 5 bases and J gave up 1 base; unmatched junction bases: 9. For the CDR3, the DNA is TGTGCCTGGGAGGCGGGAGGGACAGTTTCCTACGAGCAGTACTTC. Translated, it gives CAWEAGGTVSYEQYF.

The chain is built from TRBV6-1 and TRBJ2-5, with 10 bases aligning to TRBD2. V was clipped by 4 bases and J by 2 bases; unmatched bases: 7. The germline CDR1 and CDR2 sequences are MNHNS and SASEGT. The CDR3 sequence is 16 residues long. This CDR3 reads CASSGPSGGDQETQYF. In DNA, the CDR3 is TGTGCCAGCAGTGGCCCTAGCGGGGGCGATCAAGAGACCCAGTACTTC.

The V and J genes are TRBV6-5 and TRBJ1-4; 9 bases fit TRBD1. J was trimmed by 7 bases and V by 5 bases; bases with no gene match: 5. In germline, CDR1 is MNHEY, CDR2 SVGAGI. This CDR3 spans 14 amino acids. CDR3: CASSADRGGEKLFF. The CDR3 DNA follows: TGTGCCAGCAGTGCGGACAGGGGAGGTGAAAAACTGTTTTTT.

CDR3 coding DNA: TGTGCCAGCAGCTCCTATCCGGGACAGGGCTACGAGCAGTACTTC. Its protein is CASSSYPGQGYEQYF. This chain connects TRBV7-3 to TRBJ2-7, with 9 bases fitting TRBD1. The CDR3 has 15 amino acids. Germline loops: CDR1 SGHTA, CDR2 FQGTGA. J gave up 3 bases and V 4 bases, and 7 bases lay outside the gene matches.

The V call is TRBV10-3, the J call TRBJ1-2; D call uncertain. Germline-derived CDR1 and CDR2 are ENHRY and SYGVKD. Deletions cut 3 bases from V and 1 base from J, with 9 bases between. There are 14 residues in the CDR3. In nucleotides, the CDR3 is TGTGCCATCAGTGAAGGCGGGATTAACTATGGCTACACCTTC. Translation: CAISEGGINYGYTF.

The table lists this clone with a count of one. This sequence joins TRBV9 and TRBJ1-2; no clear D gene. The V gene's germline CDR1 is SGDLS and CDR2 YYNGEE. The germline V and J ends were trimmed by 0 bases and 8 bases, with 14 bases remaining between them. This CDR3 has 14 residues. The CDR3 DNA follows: TGTGCCAGCAGCGTAGGGGCCGGGAAGGGCGGCTACACCTTC. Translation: CASSVGAGKGGYTF.

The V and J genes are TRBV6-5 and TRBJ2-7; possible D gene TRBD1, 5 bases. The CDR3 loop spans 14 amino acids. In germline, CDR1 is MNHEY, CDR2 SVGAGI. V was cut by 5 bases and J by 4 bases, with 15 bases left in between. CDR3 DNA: TGTGCCAGCAGTGTCCACCCAGGGAATTACGAGCAGTACTTC. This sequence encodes CASSVHPGNYEQYF.